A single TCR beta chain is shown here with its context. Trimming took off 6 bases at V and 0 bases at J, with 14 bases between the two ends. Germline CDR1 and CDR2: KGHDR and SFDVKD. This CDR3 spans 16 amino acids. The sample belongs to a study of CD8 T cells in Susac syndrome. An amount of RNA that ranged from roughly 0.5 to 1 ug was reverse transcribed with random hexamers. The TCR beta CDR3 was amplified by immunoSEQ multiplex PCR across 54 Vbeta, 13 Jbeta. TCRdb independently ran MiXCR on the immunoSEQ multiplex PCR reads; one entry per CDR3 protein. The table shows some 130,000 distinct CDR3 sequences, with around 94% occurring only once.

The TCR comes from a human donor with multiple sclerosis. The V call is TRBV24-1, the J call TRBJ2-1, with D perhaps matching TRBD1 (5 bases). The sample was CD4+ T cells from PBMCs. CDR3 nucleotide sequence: TGTGCCACCAGTCAAAGGGGAATGGGCTCCTACAATGAGCAGTTCTTC. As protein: CATSQRGMGSYNEQFF.